This is a list of T cell receptor beta chains from one sample in a study of shared clonotypes between healthy human individuals. The data were produced by immunoSEQ multiplex PCR, yet TCRdb's version contains in-frame clones alone and is incomplete. Of about 2.3 million clones in the sample, 85% to 95% were seen once. What was sequenced was naive CD4+ T cells from PBMCs. The receptors stem from a man younger than 35 in good health. Some clones in this sample may be carry-over from other donors' samples. Each CDR3 is given with its conserved first and last residue. Fields, in order: clone size, D gene, V gene, J gene, CDR3 protein, CDR3 DNA. The D gene is left open where the match is weak. The size entry is marked missing in some rows and otherwise reads once, few, many or a size class.

once	.	TRBV7-8	TRBJ1-1	CASSPGGAGQEGEAFF	TGTGCCAGCAGCCCAGGTGGGGCTGGCCAGGAGGGTGAAGCTTTCTTT
.	.	TRBV18	TRBJ2-3	CASSPLRQGLSTDTQYF	TGTGCCAGCTCACCACTCAGACAGGGACTGAGCACAGATACGCAGTATTTT
.	.	TRBV6-1	TRBJ2-3	CASSEEFFVTDTQYF	TGTGCCAGCAGTGAAGAATTCTTTGTCACAGATACGCAGTATTTT
.	TRBD2	TRBV19	TRBJ2-7	CASKASGRFHEQYF	TGTGCCAGTAAGGCTAGCGGGAGGTTCCACGAGCAGTACTTC
.	.	TRBV5-1	TRBJ2-2	CASSLIGGLNTGELFF	TGCGCCAGCAGCTTGATAGGGGGATTGAACACCGGGGAGCTGTTTTTT
.	.	TRBV7-2	TRBJ1-4	CASSLQAPTATTNEKLFF	TGTGCCAGCAGCTTACAGGCCCCGACAGCCACAACTAATGAAAAACTGTTTTTT
few	.	TRBV7-9	TRBJ1-2	CASSLSGGIYGYTF	TGTGCCAGCAGCTTATCCGGAGGGATCTATGGCTACACCTTC
.	.	TRBV7-2	TRBJ2-5	CASSLVRGGETQYF	TGTGCCAGCAGCTTAGTCAGGGGAGGGGAGACCCAGTACTTC
.	.	TRBV19	TRBJ1-5	CASRPRTSALSNQPQHF	TGTGCCAGTAGACCGAGAACTAGTGCATTAAGCAATCAGCCCCAGCATTTT
.	.	TRBV29-1	TRBJ1-2	CSVTAGGMFYGYTF	TGCAGCGTGACAGCGGGGGGCATGTTCTATGGCTACACCTTC
.	.	TRBV19	TRBJ1-1	CASSIRQYTEAFF	TGTGCCAGTAGTATTAGGCAATACACTGAAGCTTTCTTT
.	TRBD1	TRBV7-9	TRBJ2-2	CASSSDRGPGELFF	TGTGCCAGCAGCTCCGACAGGGGGCCCGGGGAGCTGTTTTTT
.	.	TRBV5-5	TRBJ2-7	CASSKGGGGHEQYF	TGTGCCAGCAGCAAGGGTGGTGGGGGCCACGAGCAGTACTTC
.	TRBD1	TRBV27	TRBJ2-5	CASSKQTGGWETQYF	TGTGCCAGCAGTAAACAGACAGGGGGTTGGGAGACCCAGTACTTC
.	.	TRBV5-4	TRBJ1-5	CASSLNQNGPQHF	TGTGCCAGCAGCTTGAATCAAAACGGGCCCCAGCATTTT
.	.	TRBV11-3	TRBJ2-5	CASSPRDGLETQYF	TGTGCCAGCAGCCCTAGGGACGGACTGGAGACCCAGTACTTC
.	.	TRBV7-9	TRBJ2-4	CASSLEPLVQYF	TGTGCCAGCAGCTTAGAACCCCTCGTTCAGTACTTC